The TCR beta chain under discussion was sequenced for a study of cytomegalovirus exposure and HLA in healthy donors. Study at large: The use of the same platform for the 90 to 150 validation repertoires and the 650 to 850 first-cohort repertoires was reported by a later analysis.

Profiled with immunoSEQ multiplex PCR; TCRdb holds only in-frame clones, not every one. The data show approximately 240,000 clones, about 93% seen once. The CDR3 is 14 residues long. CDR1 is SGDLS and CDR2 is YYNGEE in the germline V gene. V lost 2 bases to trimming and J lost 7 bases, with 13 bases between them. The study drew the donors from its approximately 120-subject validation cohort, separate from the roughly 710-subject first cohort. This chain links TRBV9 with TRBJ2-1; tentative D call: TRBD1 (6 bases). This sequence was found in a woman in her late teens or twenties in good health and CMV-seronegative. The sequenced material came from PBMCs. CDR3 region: CASSVTGQGNEQFF. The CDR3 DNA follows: TGTGCCAGCAGCGTGACGGGACAAGGAAATGAGCAGTTCTTC.